A selection of T cell receptor beta chains follows, all from one sample in a study of identical twins. Using its own MiXCR run on the 5' RACE reads, TCRdb lists one record per CDR3 protein. The table records fewer than 800,000 distinct CDR3 sequences, under 8.5% of them present only once. This same sample was also taken into another study, of yellow fever vaccine responses in identical twins.

Source material: PBMCs. The receptors derive from a woman between 18 and 29 years old in good health. The CDR3 runs from the conserved cysteine through the conserved F or W. Each record gives: D gene, J gene, V gene, CDR3 length, clone size, CDR3 DNA, CDR3 protein. The D gene is left open where the match is weak. Where a row states a size, it is once, few, many or the class of an expanded clone; other rows omit it.

- TRBJ2-5 TRBV4-1 12 - TGCGCCAGCAGCCAAGGTGAGGAGAGCCAGTACTTC CASSQGEESQYF
- TRBJ1-1 TRBV4-1 14 - TGCGCCAGCACTACATACGGGCCGGGCACTGAAGCTTTCTTT CASTTYGPGTEAFF
- TRBJ2-1 TRBV20-1 14 few TGCAGCCCCCAGGGCGGGGCAGGGTACAATGAGCAGTTCTTC CSPQGGAGYNEQFF
- TRBJ1-1 TRBV14 13 - TGTGCCAGCAGCCAACAGGGGTGGACTGAAGCTTTCTTT CASSQQGWTEAFF
TRBD2 TRBJ2-1 TRBV7-9 13 many TGTGCCAGCAGCTTAAGCGGGAGCAATGAGCAGTTCTTC CASSLSGSNEQFF
- TRBJ1-4 TRBV12-3/TRBV12-4 14 - TGTGCCAGCAGTTCAGGCGAGGGGCTCGAAAAACTGTTTTTT CASSSGEGLEKLFF
- TRBJ2-2 TRBV11-2 14 - TGTGCCAGCAGCTTAATGGCTACCACCGGGGAGCTGTTTTTT CASSLMATTGELFF
- TRBJ2-6 TRBV12-3/TRBV12-4 18 many TGTGCCAGCAGTTTTCTTGACTCTGAGGGCGACTGGGCCAACGTCCTGACTTTC CASSFLDSEGDWANVLTF
TRBD1 TRBJ2-1 TRBV6-5 16 few TGTGCCAGCAGTTACCCCCTGACAGGGGATGACAATGAGCAGTTCTTC CASSYPLTGDDNEQFF
- TRBJ1-5 TRBV2 15 - TGTGCCAGCAGTAAAGGACGGCTCCCGGGGCAGCCCCAGCATTTT CASSKGRLPGQPQHF
- TRBJ2-3 TRBV5-1 15 many TGCGCCAGCAGCTTGCGTGGACAGAACACAGATACGCAGTATTTT CASSLRGQNTDTQYF
TRBD1 TRBJ1-1 TRBV11-2 14 many TGTGCCAGCAGCATAGACAGGGGGAACACTGAAGCTTTCTTT CASSIDRGNTEAFF
- TRBJ1-5 TRBV4-2 13 - TGTGCCAGCAGCCAAAAGGGCCGTCAGCCCCAGCATTTT CASSQKGRQPQHF
- TRBJ2-7 TRBV5-1 15 - TGCGCCAGCAGCCTGGGGGGACAACATGCCTACGAGCAGTACTTC CASSLGGQHAYEQYF
TRBD1 TRBJ2-2 TRBV24-1 16 many TGTGCCACCAGTGACCCCGGACAGGGTCCCACCGGGGAGCTGTTTTTT CATSDPGQGPTGELFF
- TRBJ1-3 TRBV5-1 14 few TGCGCCAGCAGCTTTTCAGGGATCGGAAACACCATATATTTT CASSFSGIGNTIYF
TRBD2 TRBJ2-5 TRBV7-2 16 few TGTGCCAGCAGCTTAGCGATACTAGCGGGCGATGAGACCCAGTACTTC CASSLAILAGDETQYF
- TRBJ2-3 TRBV5-1 16 few TGCGCCAGCAGCTTGTCGGGGAGAGGGGCCACAGATACGCAGTATTTT CASSLSGRGATDTQYF
TRBD1 TRBJ2-7 TRBV27 13 - TGTGCCAGCAGTTTAGGGACAGGGGGCGAGCAGTACTTC CASSLGTGGEQYF
- TRBJ2-6 TRBV5-1 18 few TGCGCCAGCAGCTCGCCCGCAGGGAGTAGCTCTGGGGCCAACGTCCTGACTTTC CASSSPAGSSSGANVLTF
TRBD2 TRBJ2-4 TRBV28 18 few TGTGCCAGCATGAAGGGGGGACTAGCGGGAGGCCCGGGGAACATTCAGTACTTC CASMKGGLAGGPGNIQYF
TRBD1 TRBJ1-1 TRBV11-2 14 many TGTGCCAGCAGCTTATGGGGACAGTACACTGAAGCTTTCTTT CASSLWGQYTEAFF
TRBD2 TRBJ2-1 TRBV11-2 13 many TGTGCCAGCAGCATCGGGACTAGCAATGAGCAGTTCTTC CASSIGTSNEQFF
- TRBJ1-1 TRBV27 16 many TGTGCCAGCAGTTTATCGAACGGCAGGGCTTGGACTGAAGCTTTCTTT CASSLSNGRAWTEAFF
- TRBJ1-1 TRBV12-3/TRBV12-4 12 - TGTGCCAGCAGTTTTGGTGGGCCGCAAGCTTTCTTT CASSFGGPQAFF
- TRBJ2-1 TRBV5-5 15 - TGTGCCAGCAGCTCTCGGGCGGGGCCTAACAATGAGCAGTTCTTC CASSSRAGPNNEQFF
- TRBJ1-5 TRBV7-9 15 many TGTGCCAGCAGCTTAAGCAAGGGGCCCAATCAGCCCCAGCATTTT CASSLSKGPNQPQHF
TRBD2 TRBJ2-1 TRBV5-1 18 - TGCGCCAGCACCTTCAGACTAGCGGGGACCCCGGGGGGCAATGAGCAGTTCTTC CASTFRLAGTPGGNEQFF
- TRBJ2-7 TRBV9 15 few TGTGCCAGCAGCGTAGTCCCGGGTAGTCAATACGAGCAGTACTTC CASSVVPGSQYEQYF
- TRBJ2-2 TRBV12-3/TRBV12-4 13 many TGTGCCAGCAGTTCGGACTCTCCCGGAGAGCTGTTTTTT CASSSDSPGELFF
TRBD2 TRBJ2-5 TRBV4-1 15 many TGCGCCAGCAGCCAGATGACTAGCGGCCAAGAGACCCAGTACTTC CASSQMTSGQETQYF
- TRBJ2-7 TRBV7-6 16 few TGTGCCAGCAGCAGCGTCCGAAGGGGGGGATCCTACGAGCAGTACTTC CASSSVRRGGSYEQYF
TRBD2 TRBJ2-1 TRBV11-2 16 - TGTACCAGCAGCACCCGCGGGGGGCCCTCCTACAATGAGCAGTTCTTC CTSSTRGGPSYNEQFF
- TRBJ1-4 TRBV12-3/TRBV12-4 15 - TGTGCCAGCAGTTTCGTTGGGGTGGAGAATGAAAAACTGTTTTTT CASSFVGVENEKLFF
- TRBJ2-3 TRBV4-1 13 many TGCGCCAGCAGCCAAGACAGCACAGATACGCAGTATTTT CASSQDSTDTQYF
TRBD1 TRBJ1-5 TRBV12-3/TRBV12-4 15 many TGTGCCAGCAGTTTACACAGGGGTGGCAATCAGCCCCAGCATTTT CASSLHRGGNQPQHF
- TRBJ1-4 TRBV25-1 15 - TGTGCCAGCAGTGAATTATCCGGCTTTGGAGAAAAACTGTTTTTT CASSELSGFGEKLFF
TRBD1 TRBJ1-1 TRBV29-1 15 few TGCAGCGTTGAAGATCTGGCAGGGGGGAACACTGAAGCTTTCTTT CSVEDLAGGNTEAFF
- TRBJ2-5 TRBV12-3/TRBV12-4 14 - TGTGCCAGCAGTGAGGGTAGCTACCAAGAGACCCAGTACTTC CASSEGSYQETQYF
- TRBJ2-7 TRBV29-1 13 - TGCAGCGTGTATTCTAGCGCAAACTACGAGCAGTACTTC CSVYSSANYEQYF